The rows below give T cell receptor beta chains drawn from one sample of a study of blood T cells in healthy people across ages. TCRdb re-called the 5' RACE reads through MiXCR, storing one row per CDR3 protein. The data show around 650,000 distinct CDR3 sequences, 32% seen once. The sequenced sample consisted of blood. Every receptor here comes from a woman older than 75 in good health. The CDR3 runs from the conserved cysteine through the conserved F or W. A D gene is named only where the DNA matches it firmly. Size values are once, few and many counts, or a class for expanded clones, and some rows have none.

>many|TRBJ2-7|TRBV5-1|NA
TGCGCCAGCAGCTTGGGTGGGCAGGGAGCACGCGAGCAGTACTTC
CASSLGGQGAREQYF
>many|TRBJ2-7|TRBV20-1|TRBD2
TGCAGTGTCGGGACTAGTCGGGCTCCTTACGAGCAGTACTTC
CSVGTSRAPYEQYF
>many|TRBJ2-5|TRBV5-6|TRBD1
TGTGCCAGCAGCTGGGGAGGGGGACAGGGGAGCGAGACCCAGTACTTC
CASSWGGGQGSETQYF
>NA|TRBJ2-5|TRBV30|TRBD2
TGTGTCTGGGGTCGCGGGGGGACCTCCGTTTGGACCCAGTACTTC
CVWGRGGTSVWTQYF
>many|TRBJ2-5|TRBV5-5|NA
TGTGCCAGCAGCTTGGAATCGGCCTGGGAGACCCAGTACTTC
CASSLESAWETQYF
>many|TRBJ1-4|TRBV20-1|NA
TGCAGTGCTAGAGATTTCCGGGGCGCAACTAATGAAAAACTGTTTTTT
CSARDFRGATNEKLFF
>many|TRBJ2-3|TRBV5-6|NA
TGTGCCAGCACCCTGGTGACCCGTAGCACAGATACGCAGTATTTT
CASTLVTRSTDTQYF
>many|TRBJ2-4|TRBV12-3/TRBV12-4|NA
TGTGCCAGCAGTTCGGCCGGAAGCAAAAACATTCAGTACTTC
CASSSAGSKNIQYF
>many|TRBJ1-4|TRBV5-1|NA
TGCGCCAGCAGCTCTGACAGGAAAACTAATGAAAAACTGTTTTTT
CASSSDRKTNEKLFF
>NA|TRBJ2-7|TRBV5-1|TRBD2
TGCGCCAGCAGCGTAAGCGGGAGGGAGTACGAGCAGTACTTC
CASSVSGREYEQYF
>few|TRBJ1-6|TRBV15|NA
TGTGCCACCAGCAGAGGGACTAATTCACCCCTCCACTTT
CATSRGTNSPLHF
>few|TRBJ1-5|TRBV18|NA
TGTGCCAGCTCACCAGTGACAGATCAGCCCCAGCATTTT
CASSPVTDQPQHF
>NA|TRBJ1-4|TRBV6-1|TRBD1
TGTGCCAGCAGTGAAGATAACAGGGGTGGAAAACTGTTTTTT
CASSEDNRGGKLFF
>many|TRBJ2-1|TRBV4-2|TRBD1
TGTGCCAGCAGCCCCCTGGAGGGACAGGGGTATAATGAGCAGTTCTTC
CASSPLEGQGYNEQFF
>many|TRBJ2-7|TRBV28|TRBD1
TGTGCCAGCAGTTTAGAGACAGGGCCCCCCTACGAGCAGTACTTC
CASSLETGPPYEQYF
>NA|TRBJ1-4|TRBV29-1|NA
TGCAGCGTTATCGGGACGGCTAATGAAAAACTGTTTTTT
CSVIGTANEKLFF
>NA|TRBJ1-5|TRBV28|NA
TGTGCCTCACAGGGAGCCCAATTCGTAGGCAATCAGCCCCAGCATTTT
CASQGAQFVGNQPQHF
>many|TRBJ2-7|TRBV12-3/TRBV12-4|TRBD1
TGTGCCAGCACGACAGGGCTTGAGCAGTACTTC
CASTTGLEQYF
>NA|TRBJ2-7|TRBV20-1|NA
TGCAGTGCTAGATCGCAGAGGGAAGGAGGTACCTACGAGCAGTACTTC
CSARSQREGGTYEQYF
>NA|TRBJ1-1|TRBV12-3/TRBV12-4|TRBD1
TGTGCCAGCAGTCCTGCGGGACAGGGGCGCACTGAAGCTTTCTTT
CASSPAGQGRTEAFF
>few|TRBJ2-3|TRBV5-4|TRBD1
TGTGCCAGCAGTCGTTCGGCGGGGACAGGGTCAGTAAATACGCAGTATTTT
CASSRSAGTGSVNTQYF
>many|TRBJ1-2|TRBV28|NA
TGTGCCAGCAGTCCGGATCAGTATGGCTACACCTTC
CASSPDQYGYTF
>NA|TRBJ2-1|TRBV28|TRBD1
TGTGCCAGCAGGGCACACGGGACAGGGGCAAATGAGCAGTTCTTC
CASRAHGTGANEQFF
>NA|TRBJ1-1|TRBV6-6|NA
TGTGCCAGCAGTTATACGGGGGGGACTGAAGCTTTCTTT
CASSYTGGTEAFF
>many|TRBJ2-1|TRBV6-6|NA
TGTGCCAGCAGTTACGGGGGGCCCTACAATGAGCAGTTCTTC
CASSYGGPYNEQFF
>NA|TRBJ2-7|TRBV10-2|NA
TGCGCCAGCAGTGACGGGGGATCGTACGAGCAGTACTTC
CASSDGGSYEQYF
>many|TRBJ2-6|TRBV7-9|NA
TGTGCCAGCAGCCTGAGGAGGGGGTTCACCTCTGGGGCCAACGTCCTGACTTTC
CASSLRRGFTSGANVLTF
>many|TRBJ2-5|TRBV4-3|TRBD2
TGCGCCAGCAGCCAAGTAGGCGGGGGTAAAGAGACCCAGTACTTC
CASSQVGGGKETQYF
>many|TRBJ2-5|TRBV28|NA
TGTGCCAGCAGGACGGGGGCGGTGGAAGAGACCCAGTACTTC
CASRTGAVEETQYF
>NA|TRBJ1-6|TRBV5-5|NA
TGTGCCAGCAGCTCTGGGATGAGGAATTCACCCCTCCACTTT
CASSSGMRNSPLHF
>many|TRBJ2-1|TRBV27|NA
TGTGCCAGCAGTGTGACCAGGGTAGGGGTCAATGAGCAGTTCTTC
CASSVTRVGVNEQFF
>few|TRBJ1-1|TRBV3-1|TRBD1
TGTGCCAGCAGCGAGGGACAGCCGAACACTGAAGCTTTCTTT
CASSEGQPNTEAFF
>NA|TRBJ2-1|TRBV5-1|TRBD2
TGCGCCAGCAGCTTGGTCCCTAGCGGGGGGATTAATGAGCAGTTCTTC
CASSLVPSGGINEQFF
>NA|TRBJ1-5|TRBV4-3|NA
TGCGCCAGCAGCCAAGACCGGGAGAAGGCCCAGCATTTT
CASSQDREKAQHF